The 24 T cell receptor beta chains given below trace back to one sample, sequenced in a study of sequential checkpoint blockade in melanoma. The sample's treatment: randomized to nivolumab then ipilimumab (arm A) or the reverse (arm B). TCRdb's copy holds only in-frame clones and misses some; the assay was immunoSEQ multiplex PCR. In the table there are approximately 37,000 clones, around 32% of which are singletons. Sequenced here: tumor tissue (inferred from file names), sampled from a patient given nivolumab and ipilimumab in sequence. Receptors were obtained from a human donor with melanoma.

This rearrangement joins TRBV18 to TRBJ2-5; D unresolved. CDR1 KGHSH and CDR2 LQKENI come from the germline V gene. Trimming took off 2 bases at V and 4 bases at J, with 29 bases between the two ends. The CDR3 totals 20 residues. The CDR3 DNA sequence: TGTGCCAGCTCACCATTCGCCCCCCTTCTACACCAAAAGGTTCGAGAGACCCAGTACTTC. This gives the protein CASSPFAPLLHQKVRETQYF. Full variable domain (missing parts from reference TRBV18 and TRBJ2-5): NAGVMQNPRHLVRRRGQEARLRCSPMKGHSHVYWYRQLPEEGLKFMVYLQKENIIDESGMPKERFSAEFPKEGPSILRIQQVVRGDSAAYFCASSPFAPLLHQKVRETQYFGPGTRLLVL.

This clone was observed a handful of times. V is TRBV14 and J is TRBJ1-1, with D uncertain. V gave up 4 bases and J gave up 7 bases, with 10 bases separating them. The CDR3 has 12 residues. Germline V CDR1 and CDR2: SGHDN, FVKESK. As DNA, the CDR3 is TGTGCCAGCAGCCTCAACAGTGGTGAAGCTTTCTTT. As protein: CASSLNSGEAFF.

This chain connects TRBV11-3 to TRBJ2-1; 7 bases agree with TRBD2. Unmatched junction bases numbered 8, after V lost 4 bases and J lost 8 bases. The V gene's germline CDR1 is SGHNT and CDR2 YENEEA. CDR3 size: 14 residues. The DNA for the CDR3 is TGTGCCAGCAGCTCCGGACTAGACGGGTATGAGCAGTTCTTC. Translating gives CASSSGLDGYEQFF.

This clone was recorded a few times. The chain recombines TRBV19 with TRBJ2-5, with D perhaps matching TRBD2 (6 bases). Trimming shortened V by 7 bases and J by 2 bases, and 11 bases separated the two germline ends. Germline V CDR1 and CDR2: LNHDA, SQIVND (reference sequence). The CDR3 consists of 13 residues. The CDR3 spells CASKGGPQETQYF. CDR3 bases: TGTGCCAGTAAGGGAGGACCTCAAGAGACCCAGTACTTC. Full variable domain (outside the CDR3, taken from reference TRBV19 and TRBJ2-5): DGGITQSPKYLFRKEGQNVTLSCEQNLNHDAMYWYRQDPGQGLRLIYYSQIVNDFQKGDIAEGYSVSREKKESFPLTVTSAQKNPTAFYLCASKGGPQETQYFGPGTRLLVL.

This clone was detected a few times. The V and J genes are TRBV11-1 and TRBJ2-5; 14 bases are a match to TRBD2. V lost 5 bases and J lost 4; bases outside the gene matches: 6. Germline values: CDR1 SGHAT, CDR2 FQDESV (reference sequence). The CDR3 runs to 16 residues. Written as DNA, the CDR3 is TGTGCCAGCAGCGGATGGACTAGCGGGGGGCGAGAGACCCAGTACTTC. Amino acids: CASSGWTSGGRETQYF.

The chain links TRBV7-4 to TRBJ1-5, with 9 bases matching TRBD1. CDR1 is SGHVT, CDR2 SQSDAQ, per germline. The trim removed 2 bases at V and 12 bases at J, leaving 5 bases unmatched. The CDR3 runs 13 residues. For the CDR3, the DNA is TGTGCCAGCAGCTTAATACAGGGGGCTTTCCAGCATTTT. It specifies CASSLIQGAFQHF. The variable domain in full, completed from reference TRBV7-4 and TRBJ1-5, reads GAGVSQSPRYKVAKRGRDVALRCDSISGHVTLYWYRQTLGQGSEVLTYSQSDAQRDKSGRPSGRFSAERPERSVSTLKIQRTEQGDSAVYLCASSLIQGAFQHFGDGTRLSIL.

The V call is TRBV5-1, the J call TRBJ1-4; 7 nucleotides agree with TRBD1. CDR3 length: 14 amino acids. V dropped 3 bases and J dropped 10; count of bases not matched to a gene: 9. Germline assignment: CDR1 SGHRS and CDR2 YFSETQ. CDR3 coding DNA: TGCGCCAGCAGCTCCGGGACAGCCGAGGGAAAACTGTTTTTT. It yields the protein CASSSGTAEGKLFF.

The chain links TRBV18 to TRBJ1-6, with 7 bases identical to TRBD1. V shed 2 bases, J shed 5 bases, and the junction held 0 bases outside the gene matches. Germline V CDR1 and CDR2: KGHSH, LQKENI. The CDR3 length is 14 residues. Written as DNA, the CDR3 is TGTGCCAGCTCACCAACAGGGGATAATTCACCCCTCCACTTT. Protein product: CASSPTGDNSPLHF.

The sample holds many counts of this clone. The chain couples TRBV11-3 to TRBJ2-6; D is ambiguous. The CDR3 is 14 amino acids. Looked up from germline, CDR1 is SGHNT and CDR2 is YENEEA. With 2 bases removed from V and 2 bases from J, the gap between germline ends came to 4 bases. CDR3 sequence (DNA): TGTGCCAGCAGCTTACTCGCTGGGGCCAACGTCCTGACTTTC. Amino acids: CASSLLAGANVLTF.

This clone was detected ten times or more. The V and J genes are TRBV11-3 and TRBJ1-4; 9 bases align to TRBD1. The CDR3 runs 15 residues. The junction had 7 bases not matched to a gene; V was cut back by 5 bases and J by 6 bases. Germline loops: CDR1 SGHNT, CDR2 YENEEA. DNA for the CDR3: TGTGCCAGCAGCCTAGGGGACAGGGATGATGAAAAACTGTTTTTT. Amino acids: CASSLGDRDDEKLFF.

The chain uses TRBV19 and TRBJ2-7; 8 nucleotides line up with TRBD2. J lost 0 bases, V lost 6 bases, and 13 bases had no gene match. Germline CDR1 reads LNHDA; CDR2 reads SQIVND (reference sequence). The CDR3 consists of 17 residues. This CDR3 reads CASRPAAGGYPSYEQYF. The CDR3, as DNA: TGTGCCAGTAGGCCAGCGGCGGGAGGCTATCCCTCCTACGAGCAGTACTTC.

This clone turned up a few times. The chain combines TRBV4-1 with TRBJ2-2, with 8 bases aligning to TRBD2. V lost 0 bases and J lost 5; bases outside the gene matches: 5. The CDR3 length is 16 residues. Per the germline V gene, CDR1 is MGHRA and CDR2 is YSYEKL. The CDR3 region is CASSQEAIAGTGELFF. The CDR3 nucleotides are TGCGCCAGCAGCCAAGAAGCTATAGCGGGGACCGGGGAGCTGTTTTTT.

This clone came up many times. V and J are TRBV6-8 and TRBJ1-2; weak D call: TRBD1 (6 bases). The CDR3 extends over 14 amino acids. Germline V gene sequence: CDR1 MNHGY, CDR2 SAAAGT. Trimming took 7 bases from V and 8 from J, leaving 20 bases between them. The CDR3 sequence is CASTPGHETGGYTF. Written as DNA, the CDR3 is TGTGCCAGCACCCCGGGACACGAGACCGGAGGCTACACCTTC.

The chain carries TRBV30 and TRBJ2-7; TRBD2 aligns across 9 bases. The CDR3 extends over 15 amino acids. Losses at the gene ends were 3 bases for V and 6 bases for J; bases not matched to a gene: 12. The germline CDR1 and CDR2 sequences are GTSNPN and SVGIG (reference sequence). CDR3 DNA sequence: TGTGCCTGGAGGGTAGCGGGGGCCCCCGTGGGCGAGCAGTACTTC. It encodes CAWRVAGAPVGEQYF.

This rearrangement joins TRBV6-8 to TRBJ1-5, with D unresolved. Germline CDR1 and CDR2: MNHGY and SAAAGT. Trimming took 6 bases from V and 3 from J, leaving 15 bases between them. This CDR3 comprises 15 residues. This CDR3 reads CASRVSGQINQPQHF. Here the CDR3 DNA reads TGTGCCAGCAGAGTTTCCGGCCAGATCAATCAGCCCCAGCATTTT.

The V and J genes are TRBV14 and TRBJ2-7; the D is unclear. From germline, CDR1 is SGHDN and CDR2 FVKESK. V was pared by 1 base and J by 3 bases, with 13 bases between. The CDR3 has 15 amino acids. In DNA, the CDR3 is TGTGCCAGCAGCCAAGTCGGCAAGTCTGGCTACGAGCAGTACTTC. It yields the protein CASSQVGKSGYEQYF.

This clone was seen a few times. V usage is TRBV6-8 and J usage is TRBJ2-6; 7 nucleotides agree with TRBD1. CDR3 length: 18 amino acids. Germline V gene sequence: CDR1 MNHGY, CDR2 SAAAGT. V lost 10 bases to trimming and J lost 0 bases; unmatched junction nucleotides: 15. CDR3 in amino acids: CAISPGTGVTSGANVLTF. CDR3 nucleotides: TGTGCCATCAGCCCCGGAACAGGGGTTACCTCTGGGGCCAACGTCCTGACTTTC.

This clone was found many times. The chain joins TRBV11-3 to TRBJ2-3; 7 bases line up with TRBD2. The length of the CDR3 is 14 residues. The V segment lost 6 bases and the J segment 2 bases; nucleotides outside the gene matches: 5. The V gene's germline CDR1 is SGHNT and CDR2 YENEEA. The CDR3 spells CASRTGLDTDTQYF. CDR3 sequence (DNA): TGTGCCAGCAGGACTGGACTAGACACAGATACGCAGTATTTT.

This chain uses TRBV6-8 with TRBJ1-6; 9 nucleotides line up with TRBD1. Trimming took 6 bases from V and 9 from J; bases not matched to a gene: 9. The germline V gene encodes CDR1 MNHGY and CDR2 SAAAGT. This CDR3 comprises 15 residues. The CDR3 nucleotides are TGTGCCAGCAGCGCAGGACAGGGGCACGCTTCACCCCTCCACTTT. This encodes CASSAGQGHASPLHF.

This clone came up once. The chain is built from TRBV16 and TRBJ2-7; 10 bases agree with TRBD2. The CDR3 runs to 17 residues. V trimming: 3 bases; J trimming: 1 base; junction bases outside the gene matches: 9. The germline V gene has CDR1 KGHSY and CDR2 FQNENV. Here the CDR3 DNA reads TGTGCCAGCAGCCATCTGGGGGCTAGCGGGGGATCCTACGAGCAGTACTTC. Encoded protein: CASSHLGASGGSYEQYF.

This clone was seen more than once but under ten times. The chain uses TRBV14 and TRBJ2-1; D gene ambiguous. Between the trimmed V and J ends, which lost 5 bases and 9 bases, there was a span of 14 bases. There are 13 residues in the CDR3. From germline, CDR1 is SGHDN and CDR2 FVKESK. The CDR3 spells CASSYQIGGEQFF. Here the CDR3 DNA reads TGTGCCAGCAGCTACCAAATAGGTGGTGAGCAGTTCTTC.

This clone came up a few times. The chain carries TRBV7-2 and TRBJ1-3; 7 bases map to TRBD1. Trimming took 5 bases from V and 0 from J; bases not matched to a gene: 10. The CDR3 is 17 residues long. Germline V lookup: CDR1 SGHTA, CDR2 FQGNSA. As DNA, the CDR3 is TGTGCCAGCAGCAGCTTCTCCGGGACAGTCTCTGGAAACACCATATATTTT. Translation: CASSSFSGTVSGNTIYF. Filled out from reference TRBV7-2 and TRBJ1-3, the complete variable domain reads GAGVSQSPSNKVTEKGKDVELRCDPISGHTALYWYRQSLGQGLEFLIYFQGNSAPDKSGLPSDRFSAERTGGSVSTLTIQRTQQEDSAVYLCASSSFSGTVSGNTIYFGEGSWLTVV.

This clone was observed a handful of times. This rearrangement joins TRBV6-8 to TRBJ2-1; D is uncertain. The CDR3 is 12 residues long. The V end was cut by 6 bases, the J end by 9 bases, with 12 bases between. Germline V lookup: CDR1 MNHGY, CDR2 SAAAGT. This CDR3 reads CASSVGLSEQFF. Written as DNA, the CDR3 is TGTGCCAGCAGCGTAGGGTTGAGTGAGCAGTTCTTC.

This clone was detected only a few times. The V and J genes are TRBV30 and TRBJ2-1; 9 bases fit TRBD2. Germline assignment: CDR1 GTSNPN and CDR2 SVGIG (reference sequence). Trimming removed 2 bases from V and 9 bases from J; junction bases left unmatched: 8. There are 14 residues in the CDR3. The CDR3 protein is CAWSRISGGGEQFF. The DNA of the CDR3 is TGTGCCTGGAGTAGGATTAGCGGGGGAGGTGAGCAGTTCTTC.